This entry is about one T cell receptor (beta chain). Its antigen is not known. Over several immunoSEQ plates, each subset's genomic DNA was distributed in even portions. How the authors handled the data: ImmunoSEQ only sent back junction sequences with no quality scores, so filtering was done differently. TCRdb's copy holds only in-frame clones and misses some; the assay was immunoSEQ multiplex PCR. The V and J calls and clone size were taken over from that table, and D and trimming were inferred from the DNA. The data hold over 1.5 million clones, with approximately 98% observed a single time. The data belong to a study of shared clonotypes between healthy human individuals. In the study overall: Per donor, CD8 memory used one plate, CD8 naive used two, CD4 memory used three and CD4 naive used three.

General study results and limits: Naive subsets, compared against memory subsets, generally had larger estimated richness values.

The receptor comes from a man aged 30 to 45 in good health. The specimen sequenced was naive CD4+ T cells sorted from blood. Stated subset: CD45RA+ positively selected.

Here the CDR3 DNA reads TGTGCCAGCAGCCTCGACAGATACAATGAGCAGTTCTTC. Translating gives CASSLDRYNEQFF. This sequence joins TRBV5-5 and TRBJ2-1; D is possibly TRBD1 (5 bases). Between the trimmed V and J ends, which lost 4 bases and 4 bases, there was a span of 9 bases. The CDR3 has 13 amino acids. The germline gives CDR1 SGHKS, CDR2 YYEKEE (reference sequence).